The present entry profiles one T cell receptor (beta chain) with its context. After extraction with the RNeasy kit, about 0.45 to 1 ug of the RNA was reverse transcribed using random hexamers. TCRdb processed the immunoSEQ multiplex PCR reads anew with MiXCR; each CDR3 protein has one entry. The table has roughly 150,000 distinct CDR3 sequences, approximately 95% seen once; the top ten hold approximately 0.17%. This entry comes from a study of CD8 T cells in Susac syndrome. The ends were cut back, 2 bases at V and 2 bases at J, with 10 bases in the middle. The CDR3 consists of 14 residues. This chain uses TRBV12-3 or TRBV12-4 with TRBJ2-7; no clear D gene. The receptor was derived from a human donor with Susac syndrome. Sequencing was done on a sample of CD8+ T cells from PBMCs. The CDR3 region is CASSLTSPTYEQYF. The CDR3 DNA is TGTGCCAGCAGTTTAACCTCCCCAACCTACGAGCAGTACTTC.